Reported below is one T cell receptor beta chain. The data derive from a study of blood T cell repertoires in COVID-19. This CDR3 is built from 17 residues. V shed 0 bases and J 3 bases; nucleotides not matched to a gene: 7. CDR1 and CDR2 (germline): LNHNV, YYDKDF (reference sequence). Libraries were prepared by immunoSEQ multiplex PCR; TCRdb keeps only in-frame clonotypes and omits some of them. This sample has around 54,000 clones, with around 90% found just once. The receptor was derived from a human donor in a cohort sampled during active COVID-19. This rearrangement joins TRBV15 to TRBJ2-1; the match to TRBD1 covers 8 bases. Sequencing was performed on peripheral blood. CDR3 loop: CATSRDSAGGNYNEQFF. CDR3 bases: TGTGCCACCAGCAGAGATTCCGCAGGGGGCAACTACAATGAGCAGTTCTTC.